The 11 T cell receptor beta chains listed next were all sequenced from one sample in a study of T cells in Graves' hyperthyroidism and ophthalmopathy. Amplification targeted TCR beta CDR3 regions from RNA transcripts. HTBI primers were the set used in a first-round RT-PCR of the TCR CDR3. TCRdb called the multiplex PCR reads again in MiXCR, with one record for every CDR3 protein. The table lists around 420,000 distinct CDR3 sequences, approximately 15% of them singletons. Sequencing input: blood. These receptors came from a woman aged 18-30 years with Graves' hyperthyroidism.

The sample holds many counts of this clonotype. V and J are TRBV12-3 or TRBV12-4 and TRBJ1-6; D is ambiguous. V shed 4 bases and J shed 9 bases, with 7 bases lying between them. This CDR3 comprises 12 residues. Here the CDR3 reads CASSSSRSPLHF. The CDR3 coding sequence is TGTGCCAGCAGTTCCTCTCGTTCACCCCTCCACTTT.

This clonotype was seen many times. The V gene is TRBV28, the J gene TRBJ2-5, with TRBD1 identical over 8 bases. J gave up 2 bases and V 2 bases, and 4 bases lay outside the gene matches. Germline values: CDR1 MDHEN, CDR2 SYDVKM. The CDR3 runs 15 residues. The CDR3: CASSLRGQVQETQYF. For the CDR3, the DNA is TGTGCCAGCAGTTTAAGGGGACAGGTGCAAGAGACCCAGTACTTC.

Written as DNA, the CDR3 is TGTGCCACCCGGGGGCAGGGACTATATCAGCCCCAGCATTTT. It is translated as CATRGQGLYQPQHF. The chain carries TRBV6-1 and TRBJ1-5; D perhaps matches TRBD1 (6 bases). V shed 10 bases and J shed 5 bases, with 18 bases lying between them. The germline V gene has CDR1 MNHNS and CDR2 SASEGT. The CDR3 contains 14 residues.

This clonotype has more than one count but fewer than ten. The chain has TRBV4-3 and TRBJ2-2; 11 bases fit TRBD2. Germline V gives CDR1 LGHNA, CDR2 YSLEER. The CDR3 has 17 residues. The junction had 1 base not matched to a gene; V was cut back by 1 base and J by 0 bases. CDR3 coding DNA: TGCGCCAGCAGCCAAGTTAGCGGGGGGGCGAACACCGGGGAGCTGTTTTTT. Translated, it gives CASSQVSGGANTGELFF.

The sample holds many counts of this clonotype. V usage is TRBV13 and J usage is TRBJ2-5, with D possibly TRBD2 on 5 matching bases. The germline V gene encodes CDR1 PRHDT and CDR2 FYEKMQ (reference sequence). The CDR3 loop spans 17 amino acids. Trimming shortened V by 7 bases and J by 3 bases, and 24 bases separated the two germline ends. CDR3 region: CASTPDRARTSEETQYF. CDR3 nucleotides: TGTGCCAGCACCCCGGACCGGGCGCGGACTTCCGAAGAGACCCAGTACTTC.

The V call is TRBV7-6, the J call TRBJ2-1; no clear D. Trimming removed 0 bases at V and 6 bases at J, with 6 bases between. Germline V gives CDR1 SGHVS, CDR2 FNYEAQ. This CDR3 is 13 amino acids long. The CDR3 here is CASSLALGNEQFF. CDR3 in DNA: TGTGCCAGCAGCTTAGCGCTAGGCAATGAGCAGTTCTTC.

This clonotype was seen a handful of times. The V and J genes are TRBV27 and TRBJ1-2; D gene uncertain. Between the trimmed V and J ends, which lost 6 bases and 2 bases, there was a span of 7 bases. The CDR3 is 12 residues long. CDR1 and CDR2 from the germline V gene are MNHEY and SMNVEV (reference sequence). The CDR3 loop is CASRSTNYGYTF. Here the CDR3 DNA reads TGTGCCAGCAGGAGTACGAACTATGGCTACACCTTC.

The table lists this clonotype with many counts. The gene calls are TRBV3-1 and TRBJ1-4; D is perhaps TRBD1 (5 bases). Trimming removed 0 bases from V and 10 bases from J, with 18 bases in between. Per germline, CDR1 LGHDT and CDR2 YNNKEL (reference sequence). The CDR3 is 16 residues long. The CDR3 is CASSQDGTQISGKLFF. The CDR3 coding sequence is TGTGCCAGCAGCCAAGATGGGACCCAAATAAGCGGAAAACTGTTTTTT.

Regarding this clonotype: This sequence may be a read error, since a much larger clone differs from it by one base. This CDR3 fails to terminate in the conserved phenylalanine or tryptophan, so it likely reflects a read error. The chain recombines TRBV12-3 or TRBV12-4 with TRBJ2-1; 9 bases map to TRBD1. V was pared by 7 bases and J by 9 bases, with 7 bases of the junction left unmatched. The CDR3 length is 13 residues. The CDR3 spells CASTWDRVGEQFL. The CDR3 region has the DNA TGTGCCAGCACCTGGGACAGGGTGGGTGAGCAGTTCCTC.

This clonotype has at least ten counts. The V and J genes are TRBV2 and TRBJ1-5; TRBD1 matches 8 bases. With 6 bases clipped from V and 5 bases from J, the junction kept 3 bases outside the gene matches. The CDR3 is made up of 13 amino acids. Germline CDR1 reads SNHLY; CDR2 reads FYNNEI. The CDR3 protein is CASRTGVHQPQHF. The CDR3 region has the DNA TGTGCCAGCAGGACAGGGGTTCATCAGCCCCAGCATTTT.

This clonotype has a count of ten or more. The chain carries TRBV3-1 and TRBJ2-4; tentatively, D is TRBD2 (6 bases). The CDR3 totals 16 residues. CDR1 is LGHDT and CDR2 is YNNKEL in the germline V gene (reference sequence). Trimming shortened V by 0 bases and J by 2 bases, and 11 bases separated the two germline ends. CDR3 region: CASSQDGEVTKNIQYF. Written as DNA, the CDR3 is TGTGCCAGCAGCCAAGATGGGGAGGTAACCAAAAACATTCAGTACTTC.